This T cell receptor beta chain was sequenced during a study of Graves' ophthalmopathy and Graves' hyperthyroidism. Across the whole study: Before any treatment, peripheral blood was taken at the initial diagnosis.

On this clonotype itself: Its specificity is unknown.

Amplified material comprised TCR beta CDR3 regions derived from RNA transcripts. HTBI primers were used in a first-round RT-PCR, which preceded a second-round multiplex PCR. TCRdb re-derived calls from the multiplex PCR reads in MiXCR, one entry per CDR3 protein. Seen here are a few hundred thousand distinct CDR3 sequences, 20% to 25% observed once, and the top ten hold around 40%. Diagnoses were established from clinical symptoms, serum thyroxine, TRAb, thyroid ultrasound and orbital computed tomography. Out of around 10 ml of fresh peripheral blood, PBMCs were obtained. Study-wide results and caveats: The model achieved roughly 69% sensitivity and under 75% specificity for ophthalmopathy progression.

The source material was peripheral blood. The origin of this receptor is a woman aged 45-59 years with Graves' ophthalmopathy.

CDR3 bases: TGTGCCATCAGCCCCGGGGCCAGGGGGGCTAACTATGGCTACACCTTC. Translation gives CAISPGARGANYGYTF. V usage is TRBV28 and J usage is TRBJ1-2; TRBD1 matches at 7 bases. V shed 10 bases and J 0 bases; nucleotides not matched to a gene: 14. The CDR3 has 16 amino acids. Germline V gene lookup returns CDR1 MDHEN and CDR2 SYDVKM.